This TCR beta chain was captured in a study of T cells in tumors after PD-1 blockade (dated 2019 in TCRdb). As for the study more broadly: Patients with prior checkpoint blockade, systemic immunosuppressant use, or recent radiotherapy or other anti-cancer therapy within 4 weeks were excluded. Treatment consisted of either cemiplimab 350 mg every 2 weeks or pembrolizumab 200 mg every 3 weeks. While on anti-PD-1 treatment, some of the patients also continued taking daily vismodegib 150 mg. On average, tumor samples had 20,000 to 30,000 TCR templates (range about 500-99,264) and around 6,400 unique clonotypes, 15 to 20-fold deeper than single-cell TCR sequencing. Paired single-cell RNA and TCR sequencing was done in the study on site-matched tumors from patients with BCC or SCC, both before and after anti-PD-1 therapy. RECIST version 1.1 was used to evaluate clinical response. What the work shows at the level of the full study, not this receptor alone: Approximately 41% of TCR clonotypes from the tumor were detected in blood, and certain novel exhausted tumor clones were present in blood collected before treatment, which suggests recruitment from the periphery. Clonal replacement was seen only when comparing pre- and post-treatment samples and not when comparing two pre-treatment samples, which argues against artifacts from biopsy timing or location. Where the novel T cell clones came from was not determined, and possible sources could include lymphoid organs or rare unexpanded clones inside the tumor or in the tumor periphery. Exhausted CD8+ clones expanded after therapy were found to be mostly novel clonotypes undetected pre-treatment, suggesting clonal replacement rather than reinvigoration of pre-existing clones.

Germline trimming amounts to 2 bases on V and 7 bases on J, with 8 as the count of junction bases outside the gene matches. CDR3 length: 16 amino acids, cysteine to phenylalanine. The DNA shown is the 48-base CDR3, in frame from base 1. CDR1 and CDR2 are read off the germline V gene (reference sequence) as SEHNR and FQNEAQ. What this sample's time point label stands for: second of two post-therapy site-matched biopsies roughly 2 months apart. Site-matched tumor biopsies were taken from the same primary tumor before and after PD-1 blockade. For bulk TCRbeta sequencing, genomic DNA was extracted from tumor biopsies or peripheral blood, and input amounts ranged from roughly 550 ng to 6,004 ng. Bulk TCRbeta sequencing was performed on remaining biopsy material to increase sensitivity for rare clonotypes compared with single-cell TCR sequencing. All patients had histologically proven advanced or metastatic basal or squamous cell carcinoma and were poor candidates for surgical resection. Of the roughly 10 patients in the basal cell carcinoma cohort, about eight underwent bulk tumor TCR sequencing. Fresh biopsies were taken from the primary tumor site, and part of the biopsy material was kept in RNAlater for exome and bulk TCR sequencing.

The immunoSEQ platform was used to carry out deep TCRbeta sequencing. The paper's processing steps were these. For further analysis, only productive rearrangements were exported out of the immunoSEQ Analyzer. A two-sided binomial test with a Bonferroni-corrected P below 0.01 was used to call clones that significantly expanded or contracted between timepoints. T cell phenotypes were assigned to bulk TCRbeta clonotypes by matching to single-cell RNA+TCR-seq clones sharing the same TCRbeta sequence. Tumor enrichment of a clone was calculated by dividing the clone's tumor frequency by the clone's PBMC frequency, both taken from bulk TCR sequencing. GLIPH was used to group TCRs into specificity groups, clusters of distinct TCRs likely recognizing common antigens via shared CDR3 motifs. Imported from immuneACCESS, the table was reduced by TCRdb to in-frame sequences with V and J called. These copies leave out some clones; in studies compared against another copy, an unresolved V gene accounts for under half, and the cause of the remainder is not known. V, J and clone size are taken as reported in that table, and D and trimming were inferred from the DNA itself. This sample holds thousands of clones; approximately 60% were observed only once. Of the sample, roughly an eighth is held by the ten largest clones.

Details on this clone: Which antigen it targets is not known. Base qualities are missing; no much larger clone stands one base away.

Sequencing was performed on tumor tissue, taken after anti-PD-1 treatment. Recombination linked TRBV7-9 to TRBJ2-2; 9 central nucleotides agree with TRBD1. The TCR was taken from a human donor with basal cell carcinoma. The DNA sequence reads TGTGCCAGCAGCTTAACAGGGGGCGCTTGGGACGGGGAGCTGTTTTTT. It specifies CASSLTGGAWDGELFF.